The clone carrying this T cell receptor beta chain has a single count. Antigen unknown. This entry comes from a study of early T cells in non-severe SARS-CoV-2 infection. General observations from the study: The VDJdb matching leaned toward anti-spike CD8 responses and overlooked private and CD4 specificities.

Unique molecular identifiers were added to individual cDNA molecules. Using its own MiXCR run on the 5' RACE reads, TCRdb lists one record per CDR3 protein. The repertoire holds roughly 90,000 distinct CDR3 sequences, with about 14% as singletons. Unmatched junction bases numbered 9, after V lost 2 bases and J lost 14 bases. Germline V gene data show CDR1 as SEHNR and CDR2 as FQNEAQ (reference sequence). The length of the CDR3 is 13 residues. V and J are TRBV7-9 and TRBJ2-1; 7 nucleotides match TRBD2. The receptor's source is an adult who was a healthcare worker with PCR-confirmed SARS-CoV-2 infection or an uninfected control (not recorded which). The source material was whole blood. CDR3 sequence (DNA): TGTGCCAGCAGCTTAACTAAGACTAGCTATAAGTTCTTC. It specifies CASSLTKTSYKFF.